A single sample gave rise to the 21 T cell receptor beta chains below, sequenced in a study of vaccination effects on CD4 cells after COVID-19. Only in-frame clones appear in the TCRdb table, and some are missing; sequencing was by immunoSEQ multiplex PCR. The sample includes about 15,000 clones, 76% of them seen just once. Peptide-pool stimulation followed by sequencing identified expanded antigen-specific CD4+ clonotypes in the ViraFEST assay. Following a 10-day culture, CD4+ T cells were purified. PCR-confirmed SARS-CoV-2 infection occurred in the person between March and December 2020. Either the mRNA-1273 or the BNT162b2 vaccine was given to participants as two doses. These receptors are not linked to any known antigen. Material: CD4+ T cells from PBMCs cultured with HCoV-NL63 spike peptides, obtained after COVID-19 vaccination. These receptors came from a human donor who had a prior SARS-CoV-2 infection.

The chain couples TRBV4-1 to TRBJ1-1, with no clear D. V was cut by 0 bases and J by 11 bases, with 16 bases left in between. The CDR3 spans 14 residues. CDR1 MGHRA and CDR2 YSYEKL come from the germline V gene. The CDR3 DNA sequence: TGCGCCAGCAGCCAAGATTGGGTTGAACGGAGGGCTTTCTTT. Protein: CASSQDWVERRAFF.

V and J are TRBV27 and TRBJ2-7; D is ambiguous. Germline CDR1 reads MNHEY; CDR2 reads SMNVEV (reference sequence). The germline V and J ends were trimmed by 0 bases and 3 bases, with 18 bases remaining between them. The CDR3 has 17 amino acids. Here the CDR3 DNA reads TGTGCCAGCAGTTTATCTGCCAGACCGCCCATTTACTACGAGCAGTACTTC. It codes for CASSLSARPPIYYEQYF.

The chain has TRBV7-3 and TRBJ2-3, with 8 nucleotides matching TRBD2. The CDR3 totals 17 residues. Germline V CDR1 and CDR2: SGHTA, FQGTGA. Trimming removed 5 bases from V and 3 bases from J; junction bases left unmatched: 13. This CDR3 is CASSPPQGAGVTDTQYF. CDR3 bases: TGTGCCAGCAGCCCTCCCCAGGGAGCGGGGGTTACAGATACGCAGTATTTT.

The J gene is TRBJ2-3, the V gene TRBV24-1; D might be TRBD2 (5 bases). Trimming cost V 5 bases and J 6 bases, with 23 bases left between them. The germline gives CDR1 KGHDR, CDR2 SFDVKD. The CDR3 spans 17 residues. The CDR3 protein is CATSGDRGPAMGDTQYF. CDR3 sequence (DNA): TGTGCCACCAGTGGAGACCGCGGGCCCGCGATGGGGGATACGCAGTATTTT.

This clone appeared a few times. The CDR3 sequence: CASRILTGNPDEQYF. CDR3 coding DNA: TGTGCCAGCAGAATCCTGACAGGGAACCCTGACGAGCAGTACTTC. The chain carries TRBV6-5 and TRBJ2-7; 7 nucleotides line up with TRBD1. The CDR3 is 15 amino acids. V was pared by 6 bases and J by 5 bases, with 13 bases of the junction left unmatched. Germline loops: CDR1 MNHEY, CDR2 SVGAGI.

The CDR3 sequence: CASSVSVGENTEAFF. CDR3 coding DNA: TGTGCCAGCAGCGTTTCAGTAGGGGAGAACACTGAAGCTTTCTTT. J is TRBJ1-1 and V is TRBV9; a weak D match, TRBD1 (5 bases). V was clipped by 2 bases and J by 1 base, with 12 bases between them. The germline V gene has CDR1 SGDLS and CDR2 YYNGEE. There are 15 residues in the CDR3.

This chain uses TRBV5-6 with TRBJ1-4, with a weak D call TRBD1 (5 bases). This CDR3 has 16 amino acids. Germline V gene lookup returns CDR1 SGHDT and CDR2 YYEEEE. Trimming stripped 2 bases from V and 8 bases from J, with 19 bases between. This chain's CDR3 is CASSFSGTGLIEKLFF. The CDR3 DNA sequence: TGTGCCAGCAGCTTCTCTGGAACAGGTCTAATAGAAAAACTGTTTTTT.

The genes are TRBV19 and TRBJ2-1; no firm D call. The CDR3 runs to 16 residues. Trimming left V 3 bases short and J 1 base short, with 13 bases between. The V gene's germline CDR1 is LNHDA and CDR2 SQIVND (reference sequence). The CDR3 sequence: CASSIRSTLSYNEQFF. CDR3 DNA sequence: TGTGCCAGTAGTATTCGGAGTACCCTTTCCTACAATGAGCAGTTCTTC. Full variable domain (outside the CDR3, taken from reference TRBV19 and TRBJ2-1): DGGITQSPKYLFRKEGQNVTLSCEQNLNHDAMYWYRQDPGQGLRLIYYSQIVNDFQKGDIAEGYSVSREKKESFPLTVTSAQKNPTAFYLCASSIRSTLSYNEQFFGPGTRLTVL.

The rearrangement links TRBV3-1 (or the pseudogene TRBV3-2) to TRBJ1-3, with D uncertain. The CDR3 covers 16 residues. With 2 bases removed from V and 4 bases from J, the gap between germline ends came to 15 bases. Germline assignment: CDR1 LGHDT and CDR2 YNNKEL (reference sequence). The CDR3 nucleotides read TGTGCCAGCAGCCAAAGAGCGGCCTTATCGGGAAACACCATATATTTT. This sequence encodes CASSQRAALSGNTIYF.

This chain connects TRBV9 to TRBJ1-3; TRBD1 aligns across 7 bases. Germline V gene sequence: CDR1 SGDLS, CDR2 YYNGEE. V was clipped by 4 bases and J by 2 bases; unmatched bases: 3. The CDR3 runs 14 residues. The CDR3 loop reads CASSRDRAGNTIYF. CDR3 nucleotides: TGTGCCAGCAGCCGTGACAGGGCTGGAAACACCATATATTTT.

This sequence joins TRBV7-3 and TRBJ1-2, with D unclear. Trimming took 5 bases from V and 4 from J, leaving 11 bases between them. The CDR3 has 13 residues. Germline V gives CDR1 SGHTA, CDR2 FQGTGA. CDR3 in amino acids: CASSVGHGYGYTF. DNA of the CDR3: TGTGCCAGCAGCGTCGGGCACGGCTATGGCTACACCTTC.

J is TRBJ1-1 and V is TRBV5-1, with D perhaps TRBD1 (5 bases). The V gene's germline CDR1 is SGHRS and CDR2 YFSETQ. Trimming cost V 4 bases and J 1 base, with 14 bases left between them. The CDR3 is 15 residues long. This CDR3 is CASSQTTGGNTEAFF. The CDR3 region has the DNA TGCGCCAGCAGCCAAACTACAGGAGGGAACACTGAAGCTTTCTTT.

The rearrangement joins TRBV4-2 to TRBJ2-5; 13 bases are a match to TRBD2. This CDR3 comprises 16 residues. The V gene end was trimmed by 5 bases and the J gene end by 2 bases; junction bases not matched to a gene: 5. Germline-derived CDR1 and CDR2 are LGHNA and YNFKEQ. The DNA for the CDR3 is TGTGCCAGCAGCTTAGGGACTAGCGGGGTACAAGAGACCCAGTACTTC. Protein product: CASSLGTSGVQETQYF.

This chain links TRBV5-4 with TRBJ2-1; 9 nucleotides align to TRBD2. This CDR3 is built from 14 residues. Trimming removed 5 bases from V and 5 bases from J; junction bases left unmatched: 5. Per the germline V gene, CDR1 is SGHNT and CDR2 is YYREEE (reference sequence). The CDR3 loop reads CASRQTSGDNEQFF. In DNA form, the CDR3 reads TGTGCCAGCAGACAGACTAGCGGTGACAATGAGCAGTTCTTC.

The chain combines TRBV28 with TRBJ1-3; 10 nucleotides agree with TRBD1. This CDR3 contains 16 residues. V lost 8 bases, J lost 1 base, and 8 bases stayed unmatched. Germline loops: CDR1 MDHEN, CDR2 SYDVKM. The CDR3 region is CASLTPGQGSGNTIYF. Here the CDR3 DNA reads TGTGCCAGCCTCACCCCGGGACAGGGGTCTGGAAACACCATATATTTT.

The rearrangement joins TRBV28 to TRBJ2-1; D uncertain. The length of the CDR3 is 14 residues. Germline V gene lookup returns CDR1 MDHEN and CDR2 SYDVKM. Trimming removed 5 bases at V and 5 bases at J, with 13 bases between. In DNA, the CDR3 is TGTGCCAGCAGTGTCAGCTGGGGTCACAATGAGCAGTTCTTC. It encodes CASSVSWGHNEQFF.

The rearrangement uses TRBV28 and TRBJ1-6, with a tentative D call TRBD1 (5 bases). CDR1 and CDR2 from the germline V gene are MDHEN and SYDVKM. CDR3 length equals 16 residues. V shed 4 bases and J shed 3 bases, with 13 bases lying between them. The CDR3 is CASSSPMTDYNSPLHF. Written as DNA, the CDR3 is TGTGCCAGCAGTTCACCAATGACAGACTATAATTCACCCCTCCACTTT.

The chain is built from TRBV19 and TRBJ1-1, with TRBD1 matching over 7 bases. With V trimmed by 7 bases and J by 0 bases, 8 bases remained unmatched. This CDR3 region has 15 residues. Germline loops: CDR1 LNHDA, CDR2 SQIVND (reference sequence). CDR3 in amino acids: CASIVGDRMNTEAFF. The CDR3 nucleotides read TGTGCCAGTATCGTAGGGGACAGAATGAACACTGAAGCTTTCTTT.

This clone has more than one count but fewer than ten. V gene TRBV3-1 (or the pseudogene TRBV3-2) combines with J gene TRBJ1-5; D gene ambiguous. This CDR3 is built from 14 residues. Germline-derived CDR1 and CDR2 are LGHDT and YNNKEL (reference sequence). Deletions cut 1 base from V and 6 bases from J, with 10 bases between. CDR3 DNA sequence: TGTGCCAGCAGCCAAGTATGGGGAGGTCAGCCCCAGCATTTT. Its translation: CASSQVWGGQPQHF.

The chain links TRBV7-2 to TRBJ1-6; D remains unclear. Germline assignment: CDR1 SGHTA and CDR2 FQGNSA. The CDR3 contains 13 residues. The V end was cut by 2 bases, the J end by 6 bases, with 5 bases between. CDR3 sequence: CASSLRVNSPLHF. The CDR3 DNA reads TGTGCCAGCAGCTTAAGAGTTAATTCACCCCTCCACTTT.

This chain joins TRBV7-3 and TRBJ1-2, with a possible D match to TRBD1 (6 bases). From germline, CDR1 is SGHTA and CDR2 FQGTGA. V dropped 4 bases and J dropped 4 bases, with 13 bases sitting between them. This CDR3 is 14 amino acids long. In nucleotides, the CDR3 is TGTGCCAGCAGCTCAGGGGCTTCGGGCTATGGCTACACCTTC. Its protein is CASSSGASGYGYTF.